These 10 T cell receptor beta chains were sequenced from one sample in a study of T-cell reconstitution after alpha-beta-depleted transplantation in children. As it was prepared, the TCRbeta library received unique molecular identifiers. TCRdb recomputed calls from the PCR reads with MiXCR, one row per CDR3 protein. The sample includes about 440,000 distinct CDR3 sequences, around two fifths of them seen just once. The material sequenced was PBMCs, taken before TCRalphabeta/CD19-depleted stem cell transplant. Receptors were obtained from a girl between 2 and 10 years old with aplastic anemia, due to receive a stem cell transplant.

A few counts support this clonotype. The chain links TRBV27 to TRBJ1-6; TRBD1 is a possible D gene (5 bases). Germline V CDR1 and CDR2: MNHEY, SMNVEV (reference sequence). With 3 bases removed from V and 11 bases from J, the gap between germline ends came to 11 bases. CDR3 length equals 13 residues. In nucleotides, the CDR3 is TGTGCCAGCAGTTTGGCAGGGTATGCACCCCTCCACTTT. Protein: CASSLAGYAPLHF.

In its sample, this clonotype was seen many times. The J gene is TRBJ2-7, the V gene TRBV6-5; 7 bases agree with TRBD2. The J segment lost 0 bases and the V segment lost 6 bases, leaving 5 bases of the junction unmatched. The V gene's germline CDR1 is MNHEY and CDR2 SVGAGI. The CDR3 spans 14 residues. CDR3 residues: CASRTSGTSYEQYF. The CDR3, as DNA: TGTGCCAGCAGAACGAGCGGGACCTCCTACGAGCAGTACTTC.

Concerning this clonotype itself: At one boundary the junction diverges from the germline segment, which might be a read error. This sequence joins TRBV4-2 and TRBJ2-3, with TRBD2 matching over 11 bases. The CDR3 loop spans 14 amino acids. Per the germline V gene, CDR1 is LGHNA and CDR2 is YNFKEQ. The CDR3 loop is CASSQEALAGDGTF. The CDR3 nucleotides read TGTGCCAGCAGCCAAGAAGCACTAGCGGGGGATGGCACCTTT.

The V call is TRBV7-8, the J call TRBJ2-1; D gene unclear. V lost 7 bases and J lost 3, with 16 bases in between. There are 15 residues in the CDR3. CDR1 is SGHVS, CDR2 FQNEAQ, per germline. The CDR3 region is CASTPWTDLYNEQFF. The CDR3 DNA sequence: TGTGCCAGCACCCCCTGGACGGACCTCTACAATGAGCAGTTCTTC.

The chain carries TRBV4-2 and TRBJ2-4; D possibly corresponds to TRBD2 (7 bases). Trimming left V 6 bases short and J 6 bases short, with 18 bases between. In germline, CDR1 is LGHNA, CDR2 YNFKEQ. This CDR3 contains 15 residues. The chain's CDR3 is CASSPGGGRGNIQYF. The CDR3 DNA reads TGTGCCAGCAGTCCGGGGGGCGGGCGAGGAAACATTCAGTACTTC.

This clonotype was counted between two and nine times. The chain joins TRBV5-1 to TRBJ2-3; weak D call: TRBD1 (5 bases). The V gene's germline CDR1 is SGHRS and CDR2 YFSETQ. This CDR3 has 16 amino acids. V was clipped by 0 bases and J by 1 base, with 12 bases between them. The CDR3 reads CASSLGGHRGTDTQYF. In nucleotides, the CDR3 is TGCGCCAGCAGCTTGGGAGGACACCGAGGCACAGATACGCAGTATTTT. The whole variable domain, filled in from reference TRBV5-1 and TRBJ2-3, reads KAGVTQTPRYLIKTRGQQVTLSCSPISGHRSVSWYQQTPGQGLQFLFEYFSETQRNKGNFPGRFSGRQFSNSRSEMNVSTLELGDSALYLCASSLGGHRGTDTQYFGPGTRLTVL.

Comments on this clonotype: A junction boundary mismatches the germline segment, possibly from a read error. The chain couples TRBV5-6 to TRBJ2-1, with TRBD2 matching 12 bases. The CDR3 contains 14 residues. Germline V gene sequence: CDR1 SGHDT, CDR2 YYEEEE. The CDR3 sequence: CASSQLAGGSSWVF. The CDR3 nucleotides read TGTGCCAGCAGCCAACTAGCGGGAGGATCATCTTGGGTCTTC.

This clonotype was picked up many times. The CDR3 loop reads CASSHFPSGQENTEAFF. Here the CDR3 DNA reads TGCGCCAGCAGCCATTTCCCATCGGGACAGGAGAACACTGAAGCTTTCTTT. The chain carries TRBV4-3 and TRBJ1-1; 8 nucleotides match TRBD1. CDR1 LGHNA and CDR2 YSLEER come from the germline V gene. V dropped 3 bases and J dropped 1; count of bases not matched to a gene: 10. There are 17 residues in the CDR3.

This clonotype has just a few counts. This sequence joins TRBV12-3 or TRBV12-4 and TRBJ2-7, with a tentative D call TRBD2 (5 bases). This CDR3 has 16 amino acids. V lost 4 bases and J 2 bases, leaving 18 bases between the germline ends. CDR3 amino acids: CASSSRRGAVTYEQYF. The CDR3 coding sequence is TGTGCCAGCAGTTCTCGCCGGGGAGCGGTGACCTACGAGCAGTACTTC.

This clonotype was counted between two and nine times. This rearrangement joins TRBV4-3 to TRBJ2-3; TRBD2 matches 9 bases. The CDR3 contains 16 residues. V was pared by 1 base and J by 0 bases, with 2 bases of the junction left unmatched. Per germline, CDR1 LGHNA and CDR2 YSLEER. This CDR3 reads CASSQGLAASTDTQYF. The CDR3 DNA follows: TGCGCCAGCAGCCAAGGACTAGCGGCTAGCACAGATACGCAGTATTTT.